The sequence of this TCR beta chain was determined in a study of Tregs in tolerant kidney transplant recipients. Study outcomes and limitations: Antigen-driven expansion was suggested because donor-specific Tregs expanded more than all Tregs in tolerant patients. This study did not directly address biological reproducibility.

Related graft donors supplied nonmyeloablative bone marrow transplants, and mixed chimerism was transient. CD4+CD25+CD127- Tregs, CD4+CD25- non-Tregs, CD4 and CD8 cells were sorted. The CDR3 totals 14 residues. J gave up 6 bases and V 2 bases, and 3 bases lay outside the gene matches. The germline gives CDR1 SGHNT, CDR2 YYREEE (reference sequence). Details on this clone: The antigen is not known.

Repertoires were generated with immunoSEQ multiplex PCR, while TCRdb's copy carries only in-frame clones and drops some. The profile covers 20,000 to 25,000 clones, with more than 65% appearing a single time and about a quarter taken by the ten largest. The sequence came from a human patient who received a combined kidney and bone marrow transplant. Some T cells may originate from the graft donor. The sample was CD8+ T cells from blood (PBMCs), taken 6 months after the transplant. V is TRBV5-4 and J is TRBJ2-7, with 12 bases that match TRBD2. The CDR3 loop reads CASSFETSGGEQYF. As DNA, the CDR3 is TGTGCCAGCAGCTTCGAGACTAGCGGGGGCGAGCAGTACTTC.